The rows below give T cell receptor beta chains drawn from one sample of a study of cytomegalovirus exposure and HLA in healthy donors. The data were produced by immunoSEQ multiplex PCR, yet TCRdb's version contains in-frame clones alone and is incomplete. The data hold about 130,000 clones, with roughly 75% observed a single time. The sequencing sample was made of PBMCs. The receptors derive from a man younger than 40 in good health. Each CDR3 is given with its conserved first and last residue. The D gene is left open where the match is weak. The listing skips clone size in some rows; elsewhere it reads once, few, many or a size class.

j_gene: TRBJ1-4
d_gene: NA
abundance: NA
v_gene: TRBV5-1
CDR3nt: TGCGCCAGCAGCTTGGCCGTAGTTCCAGAAAAACTGTTTTTT
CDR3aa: CASSLAVVPEKLFF

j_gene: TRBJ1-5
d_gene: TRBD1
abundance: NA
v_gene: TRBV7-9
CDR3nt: TGTGCCAGCAGCTTTTCAGGGGGGCGGTGGAATCAGCCCCAGCATTTT
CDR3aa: CASSFSGGRWNQPQHF

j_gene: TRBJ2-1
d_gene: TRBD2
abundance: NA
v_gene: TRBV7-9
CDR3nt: TGTTCCAGCAGCTCCAGACTAGCGGGAATCGACAATGAGCAGTTCTTC
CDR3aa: CSSSSRLAGIDNEQFF

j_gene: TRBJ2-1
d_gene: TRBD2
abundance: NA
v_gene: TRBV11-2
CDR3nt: TGTGCCAGCAGCCCCTTTACTAGCGGGAGCTACAATGAGCAGTTCTTC
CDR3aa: CASSPFTSGSYNEQFF

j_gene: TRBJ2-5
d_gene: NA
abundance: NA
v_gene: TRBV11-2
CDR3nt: TGTGCCAGCAGCTTAGAACTCCTGTACCAAGAGACCCAGTACTTC
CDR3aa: CASSLELLYQETQYF

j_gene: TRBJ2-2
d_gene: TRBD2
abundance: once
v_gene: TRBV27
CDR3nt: TGTGCCAGCAGGCGGGGACTAGCGGGACGGGGCACCGGGGAGCTGTTTTTT
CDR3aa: CASRRGLAGRGTGELFF

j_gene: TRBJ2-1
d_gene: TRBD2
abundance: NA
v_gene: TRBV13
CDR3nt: TGTGCCAGCAGCTTAGGGACTAGCGGGATAAGTGAGCAGTTCTTC
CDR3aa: CASSLGTSGISEQFF

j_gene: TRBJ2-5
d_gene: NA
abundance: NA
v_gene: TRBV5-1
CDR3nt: TGCGCCAGCAGCTTCGAGCCATCCGGGACCCAGTACTTC
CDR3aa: CASSFEPSGTQYF

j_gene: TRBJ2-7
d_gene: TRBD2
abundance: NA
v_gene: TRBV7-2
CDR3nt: TGTGCCAGCAGCTTAGCTAGCGGGAGTATCAACGAGCAGTACTTC
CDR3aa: CASSLASGSINEQYF

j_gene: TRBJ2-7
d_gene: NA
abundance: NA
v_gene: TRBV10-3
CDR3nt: TGTGCCATCAGTGAGTCCCTGGACAGCTTGAAGACCTACGAGCAGTACTTC
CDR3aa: CAISESLDSLKTYEQYF

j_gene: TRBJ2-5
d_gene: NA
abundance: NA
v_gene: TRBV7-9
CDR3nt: TGTTCCAGCAGCTCCAGGGGTGGAGAGACCCAGTACTTC
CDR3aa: CSSSSRGGETQYF

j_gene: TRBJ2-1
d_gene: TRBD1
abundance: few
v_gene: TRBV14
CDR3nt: TGTGCCAGCAGCCAAGACAGCCGTCCAGGGGGCCCGAGGAATGAGCAGTTCTTC
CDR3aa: CASSQDSRPGGPRNEQFF

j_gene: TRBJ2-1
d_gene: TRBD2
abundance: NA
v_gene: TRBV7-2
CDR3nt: TGTGCCAGCAGCCGGACCCCAGCCGGGACTAGCGGGGACAATGAGCAGTTCTTC
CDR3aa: CASSRTPAGTSGDNEQFF

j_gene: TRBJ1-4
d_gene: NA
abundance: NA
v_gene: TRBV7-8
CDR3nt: TGTGCCAGCAGCAGGAGACGACAGGTTTCAACTAATGAAAAACTGTTTTTT
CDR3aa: CASSRRRQVSTNEKLFF

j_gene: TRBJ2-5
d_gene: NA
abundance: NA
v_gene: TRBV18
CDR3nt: TGTGCCAGCTCACCAATTGGCGGGGAGACCCAGTACTTC
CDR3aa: CASSPIGGETQYF

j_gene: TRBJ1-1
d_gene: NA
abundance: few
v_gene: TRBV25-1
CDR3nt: TGTGCCAGCAGTGACGGAGGGAAGAACACTGAAGCTTTCTTT
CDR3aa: CASSDGGKNTEAFF

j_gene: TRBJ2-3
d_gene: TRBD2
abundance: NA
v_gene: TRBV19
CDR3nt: TGTGCCAGTACTTCCCTTCCGGGACTAGTAACAGATACGCAGTATTTT
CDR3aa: CASTSLPGLVTDTQYF

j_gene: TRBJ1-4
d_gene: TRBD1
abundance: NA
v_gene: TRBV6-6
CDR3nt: TGTGCCAGCAGTTCAGGGGGTAATGAAAAACTGTTTTTT
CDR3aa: CASSSGGNEKLFF

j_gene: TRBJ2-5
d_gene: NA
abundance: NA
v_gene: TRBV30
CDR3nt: TGTGCCTGGGTGGAAGGCGGTAGCGCCTGGGGAGAGACCCAGTACTTC
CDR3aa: CAWVEGGSAWGETQYF

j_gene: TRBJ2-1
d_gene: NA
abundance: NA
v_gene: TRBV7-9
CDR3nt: TGTGCCAGCAGCTTAAGGGGCATCTACAATGAGCAGTTCTTC
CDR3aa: CASSLRGIYNEQFF

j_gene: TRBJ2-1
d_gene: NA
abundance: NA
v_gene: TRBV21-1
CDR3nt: TGTGCCAGCAGCCACAGGGGGATCTCCTACAATGAGCAGTTCTTC
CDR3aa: CASSHRGISYNEQFF

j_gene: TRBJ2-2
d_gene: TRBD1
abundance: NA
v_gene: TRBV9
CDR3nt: TGTGCCAGCAGCCCCGGGGGGACAGGGAGCACCGGGGAGCTGTTTTTT
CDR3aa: CASSPGGTGSTGELFF

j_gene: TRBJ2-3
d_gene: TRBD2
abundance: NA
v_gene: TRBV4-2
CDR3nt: TGTGCCAGCAGCCAAGAGTATGGGGGAGGGTATCCAGATACGCAGTATTTT
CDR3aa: CASSQEYGGGYPDTQYF

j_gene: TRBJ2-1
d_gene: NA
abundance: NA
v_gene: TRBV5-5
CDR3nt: TGTGCCAGCAGCTTGAGAAACCTCAGGGCGGAAGAGCAGTTCTTC
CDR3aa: CASSLRNLRAEEQFF

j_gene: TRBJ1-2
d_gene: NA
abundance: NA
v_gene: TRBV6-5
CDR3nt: TGTGCCAGCAGTTCCGACAGGACTAACTATGGCTACACCTTC
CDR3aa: CASSSDRTNYGYTF

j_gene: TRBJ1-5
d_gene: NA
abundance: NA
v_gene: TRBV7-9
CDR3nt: TGTTCCAGCACCTCTGGGCGCAATCAGCCCCAGCATTTT
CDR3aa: CSSTSGRNQPQHF

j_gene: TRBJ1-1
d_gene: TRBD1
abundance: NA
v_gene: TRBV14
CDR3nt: TGTGCCAGCAGGCCCGGGACAGGGGATACTGAAGCTTTCTTT
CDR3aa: CASRPGTGDTEAFF

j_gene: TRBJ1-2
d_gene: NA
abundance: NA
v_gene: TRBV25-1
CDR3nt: TGTGCCAGCAGTGGAGGGCCGGGGGTCCGAGGCTACACCTTC
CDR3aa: CASSGGPGVRGYTF

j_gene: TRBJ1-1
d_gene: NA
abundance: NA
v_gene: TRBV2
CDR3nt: TGTGCCAGCAGCTCCGCGGACACTGAAGCTTTCTTT
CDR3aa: CASSSADTEAFF

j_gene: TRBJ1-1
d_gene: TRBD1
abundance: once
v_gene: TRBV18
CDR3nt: TGTGCCAGCTCCGCACCGACAGGGCGCACTGAAGCTTTCTTT
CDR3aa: CASSAPTGRTEAFF

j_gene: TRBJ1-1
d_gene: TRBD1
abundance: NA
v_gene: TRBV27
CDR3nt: TGTGCCAGCAGCCCGGGACAGGGGAGGCGTTGGCTGAACACTGAAGCTTTCTTT
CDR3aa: CASSPGQGRRWLNTEAFF

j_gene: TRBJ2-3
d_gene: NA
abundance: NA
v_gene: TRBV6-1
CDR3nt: TGTGCCAGCAGTGTGGGGGGCGGGGGACACACAGATACGCAGTATTTT
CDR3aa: CASSVGGGGHTDTQYF

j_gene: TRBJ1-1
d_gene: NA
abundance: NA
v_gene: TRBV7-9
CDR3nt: TGTGCCAGCAGCTGGATCTCGGAGGGAGGGACTGAAGCTTTCTTT
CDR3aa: CASSWISEGGTEAFF

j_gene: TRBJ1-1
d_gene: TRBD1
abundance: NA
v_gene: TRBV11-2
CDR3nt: TGTGCCAGCAGCCTCACAGGGGGCTTCACTGAAGCTTTCTTT
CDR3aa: CASSLTGGFTEAFF

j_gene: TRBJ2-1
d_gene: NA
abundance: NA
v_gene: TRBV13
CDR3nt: TGTGCCAGCAGCGGCAGAGGTGTTGACAATGAGCAGTTCTTC
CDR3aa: CASSGRGVDNEQFF

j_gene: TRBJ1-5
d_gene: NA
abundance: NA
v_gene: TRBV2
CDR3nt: TGTGCCAGCAGTATGGACATCTATCAGCCCCAGCATTTT
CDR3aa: CASSMDIYQPQHF

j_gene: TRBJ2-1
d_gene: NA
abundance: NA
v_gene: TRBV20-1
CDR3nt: TGCAGTGCTAGAGGCCTAGCGGAGCAGTTCTTC
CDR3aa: CSARGLAEQFF

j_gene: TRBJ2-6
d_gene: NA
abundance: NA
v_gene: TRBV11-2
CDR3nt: TGTGCCAGCACCATAGGGGGGGGCTCCGGGGCCAACGTCCTGACTTTC
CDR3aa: CASTIGGGSGANVLTF

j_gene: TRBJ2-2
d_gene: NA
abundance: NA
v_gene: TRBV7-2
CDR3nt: TGTGCCAGCAGGGGGGCGACCGGGGAGCTGTTTTTT
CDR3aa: CASRGATGELFF

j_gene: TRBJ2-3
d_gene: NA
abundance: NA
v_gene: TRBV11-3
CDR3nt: TGTGCCAGCAGCTCGAGCGGGACACGCTGGGGTACGCAGTATTTT
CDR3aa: CASSSSGTRWGTQYF

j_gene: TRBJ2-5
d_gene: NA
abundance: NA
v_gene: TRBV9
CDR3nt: TGTGCCAGCAGCGTAGATGGTAGCCAAGAGACCCAGTACTTC
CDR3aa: CASSVDGSQETQYF

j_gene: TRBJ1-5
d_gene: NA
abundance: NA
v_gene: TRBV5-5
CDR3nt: TGTGCCAGCAGCTTATCGGGGGGCCAGCCCCAGCATTTT
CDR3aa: CASSLSGGQPQHF

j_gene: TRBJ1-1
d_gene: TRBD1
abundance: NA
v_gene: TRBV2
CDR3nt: TGTGCCAGCCAGACAGGGGGTGTATTCACTGAAGCTTTCTTT
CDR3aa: CASQTGGVFTEAFF

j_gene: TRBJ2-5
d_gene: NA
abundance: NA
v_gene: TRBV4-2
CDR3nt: TGTGCCAGCAGCCAAGTGGGGGGAAAAGAGACCCAGTACTTC
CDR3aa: CASSQVGGKETQYF

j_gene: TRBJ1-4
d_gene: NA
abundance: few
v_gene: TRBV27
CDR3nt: TGTGCCAGCAGTTTTAGGGGGGGCACTGAAAAACTGTTTTTT
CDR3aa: CASSFRGGTEKLFF

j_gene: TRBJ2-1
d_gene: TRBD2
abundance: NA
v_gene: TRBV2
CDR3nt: TGTGCCAGCAGTGGCCTAGCGGGGAATGAGCAGTTCTTC
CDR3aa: CASSGLAGNEQFF

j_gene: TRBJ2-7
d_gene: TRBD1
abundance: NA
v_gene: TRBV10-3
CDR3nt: TGTGCCATCAGTGTGGACAGGGGAAACGAGCAGTACTTC
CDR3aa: CAISVDRGNEQYF

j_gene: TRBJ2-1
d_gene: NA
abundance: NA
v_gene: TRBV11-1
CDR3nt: TGTGCCAGCAGCTTCCCCTCTAATGAGCAGTTCTTC
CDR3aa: CASSFPSNEQFF

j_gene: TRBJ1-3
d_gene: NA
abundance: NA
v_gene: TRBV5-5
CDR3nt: TGTGCCAGCAGCTTGGCGGGGGTCTCTGGAAACACCATATATTTT
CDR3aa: CASSLAGVSGNTIYF

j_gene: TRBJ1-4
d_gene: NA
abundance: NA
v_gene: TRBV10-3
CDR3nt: TGTGCCATCAGTGAGTCTCCCCAGGGAACTAATGAAAAACTGTTTTTT
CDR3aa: CAISESPQGTNEKLFF

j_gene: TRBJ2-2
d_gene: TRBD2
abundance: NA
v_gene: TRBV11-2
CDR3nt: TGTGCCAGCAGGGGGACTAGCGGGAGGGTCGGGGAGCTGTTTTTT
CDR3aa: CASRGTSGRVGELFF

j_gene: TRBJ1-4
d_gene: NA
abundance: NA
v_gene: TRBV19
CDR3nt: TGTGCCAGTAGCCGAGGGGAGGCAACTAATGAAAAACTGTTTTTT
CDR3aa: CASSRGEATNEKLFF

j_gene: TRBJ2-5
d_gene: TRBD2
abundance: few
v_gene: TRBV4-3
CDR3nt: TGCGCCAGCAGCCGAAACCTTACGCCGGGACTAGAAGCTCGGGAGACCCAGTACTTC
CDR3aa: CASSRNLTPGLEARETQYF

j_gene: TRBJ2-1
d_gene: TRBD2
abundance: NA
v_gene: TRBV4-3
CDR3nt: TGCGCCAGCAGCCAAACTAGCGGGAGCGCTAATGAGCAGTTCTTC
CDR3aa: CASSQTSGSANEQFF

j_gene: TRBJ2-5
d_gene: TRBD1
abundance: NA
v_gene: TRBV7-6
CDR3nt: TGTGCCAGCAGCTTTGGACAGGGGAGGCAGACCCAGTACTTC
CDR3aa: CASSFGQGRQTQYF